The 20 T cell receptor beta chains given below trace back to one sample, sequenced in a study of radiotherapy plus CTLA-4 blockade in lung cancer. TCRdb's table, derived via immunoSEQ multiplex PCR, lists solely in-frame clones and lacks some. The table has about 120,000 clones, 85% to 90% seen once. The sequencing here drew on peripheral blood, taken from a patient treated with radiotherapy plus ipilimumab. Receptors were obtained from a human donor with non-small cell lung cancer that progressed on radiotherapy plus ipilimumab.

This clone showed up just once. This rearrangement joins TRBV30 to TRBJ2-7; 7 bases line up with TRBD1. The CDR3 is 14 amino acids. Germline CDR1 GTSNPN, CDR2 SVGIG (reference sequence). V gave up 2 bases and J gave up 3 bases; unmatched junction bases: 7. The CDR3 spells CAWSSGTGVYEQYF. The CDR3 DNA sequence: TGTGCCTGGAGTTCGGGCACAGGGGTCTACGAGCAGTACTTC.

This sequence joins TRBV6-6 and TRBJ1-2, with 7 nucleotides matching TRBD1. The CDR3 extends over 16 amino acids. Per the germline V gene, CDR1 is MNHNY and CDR2 is SVGAGI (reference sequence). Trimming took 0 bases from V and 6 from J; bases not matched to a gene: 10. Here the CDR3 reads CASSYSGSTGSDGYTF. The CDR3 nucleotides are TGTGCCAGCAGTTACTCAGGGTCGACAGGGTCGGATGGCTACACCTTC.

This clone appeared once. The chain combines TRBV5-1 with TRBJ2-5; D is uncertain. CDR1 is SGHRS and CDR2 is YFSETQ in the germline V gene. The CDR3 runs to 15 residues. The V and J ends lost 0 bases and 4 bases respectively, with 13 bases between them. This chain's CDR3 is CASSLAPNTGETQYF. The CDR3 bases are TGCGCCAGCAGCTTGGCCCCCAATACGGGAGAGACCCAGTACTTC.

The chain carries TRBV5-4 and TRBJ1-1; D unclear. Germline V gene data show CDR1 as SGHNT and CDR2 as YYREEE (reference sequence). The V end lost 4 bases, the J end lost 10 bases, and 26 bases lay between the germline ends. The CDR3 totals 16 residues. For the CDR3, the DNA is TGTGCCAGCAGCCCAGCTTCGTCTGCCTCGTTGGTTGGAGCTTTCTTT. It codes for CASSPASSASLVGAFF.

The chain combines TRBV6-1 with TRBJ1-5; the D gene is possibly TRBD1 (6 bases). Deletions cut 4 bases from V and 4 bases from J, with 11 bases between. Germline V lookup: CDR1 MNHNS, CDR2 SASEGT. The CDR3 extends over 14 amino acids. CDR3 bases: TGTGCCAGCAGTGTTGACAGGAATAATCAGCCCCAGCATTTT. Translation: CASSVDRNNQPQHF.

In DNA, the CDR3 is TGCAGCGTTGAAGAACCGGGAGTGCCCTACGAGCAGTACTTC. Amino acid sequence: CSVEEPGVPYEQYF. The chain employs TRBV29-1 and TRBJ2-7; the D gene is possibly TRBD2 (6 bases). Trimming shortened V by 0 bases and J by 2 bases, and 11 bases separated the two germline ends. Germline CDR1 reads SQVTM; CDR2 reads ANQGSEA. The CDR3 extends over 14 amino acids.

The chain has TRBV11-3 and TRBJ2-5; no clear D. Deletions cut 5 bases from V and 1 base from J, with 2 bases between. There are 11 residues in the CDR3. Germline values: CDR1 SGHNT, CDR2 YENEEA. The CDR3 region has the DNA TGTGCCAGCAGCCTCCAAGAGACCCAGTACTTC. Protein product: CASSLQETQYF.

The CDR3 bases are TGTGCCAGCAGCGAGGACAGGGGGTTTCGCTATGGCTACACCTTC. This translates into CASSEDRGFRYGYTF. The V call is TRBV5-6, the J call TRBJ1-2; 10 bases map to TRBD1. This CDR3 region has 15 residues. Trimming removed 4 bases from V and 4 bases from J; junction bases left unmatched: 7. Germline CDR1 is SGHDT and CDR2 is YYEEEE.

The chain employs TRBV29-1 and TRBJ2-5; maybe TRBD2 (7 bases). The CDR3 is 13 residues long. With 7 bases removed from V and 11 bases from J, the gap between germline ends came to 23 bases. Looked up from germline, CDR1 is SQVTM and CDR2 is ANQGSEA. The CDR3 nucleotides are TGCAGCGGTGTTAAGGAGGGAGGGGGAGCTCAGTACTTC. Amino acid sequence: CSGVKEGGGAQYF.

This chain uses TRBV25-1 with TRBJ1-2, with TRBD1 identical over 7 bases. The CDR3 contains 13 residues. Trimming took 2 bases from V and 6 from J; bases not matched to a gene: 3. Germline V CDR1 and CDR2: MGHDK, SYGVNS. The DNA of the CDR3 is TGTGCCAGCAGTGAAAACACAGGGGATGGCTACACCTTC. Amino acids: CASSENTGDGYTF.

This clone came up once. The chain carries TRBV5-1 and TRBJ2-1; TRBD2 is a possible D gene (6 bases). CDR3 length equals 16 residues. V was cut by 0 bases and J by 5 bases, with 15 bases left in between. The V gene's germline CDR1 is SGHRS and CDR2 YFSETQ. The CDR3 spells CASSLGGVRPHNEQFF. The CDR3 nucleotides read TGCGCCAGCAGCTTGGGGGGGGTCCGGCCCCACAATGAGCAGTTCTTC.

The chain is built from TRBV2 and TRBJ2-6; no definite D call. V lost 8 bases and J 9 bases, leaving 14 bases between the germline ends. The V gene's germline CDR1 is SNHLY and CDR2 FYNNEI. The length of the CDR3 is 13 residues. The CDR3 nucleotides read TGTGCCAGCCTCCGGAGTTGGATCAACGTCCTGACTTTC. It translates to CASLRSWINVLTF.

V and J are TRBV11-3 and TRBJ2-1; a weak D match, TRBD2 (6 bases). Germline V CDR1 and CDR2: SGHNT, YENEEA. V was cut by 6 bases and J by 0 bases, with 12 bases left in between. This CDR3 has 15 amino acids. The CDR3 sequence: CASSLRESSYNEQFF. The CDR3 coding sequence is TGTGCCAGCAGTCTTCGGGAGAGCTCCTACAATGAGCAGTTCTTC.

The rearrangement uses TRBV4-1 and TRBJ1-2; 9 positions agree with TRBD1. V trimming: 6 bases; J trimming: 4 bases; junction bases outside the gene matches: 3. Per germline, CDR1 MGHRA and CDR2 YSYEKL. The CDR3 is 13 amino acids. The CDR3 nucleotides read TGCGCCAGCAGGGGACAGGGAATCTATGGCTACACCTTC. The encoded protein is CASRGQGIYGYTF.

Note on this clone: At one end the junction does not follow the germline gene, possibly because of a read error. The V call is TRBV2, the J call TRBJ2-5, with D perhaps matching TRBD1 (5 bases). This CDR3 is 13 amino acids long. The germline V gene encodes CDR1 SNHLY and CDR2 FYNNEI. CDR3 sequence: CASSEGALGTQYF. As DNA, the CDR3 is TGTGCCAGCAGCGAAGGGGCCCTTGGGACCCAGTACTTC.

This clone was counted a single time. The V gene is TRBV18, the J gene TRBJ2-5; D is possibly TRBD2 (6 bases). The germline V gene has CDR1 KGHSH and CDR2 LQKENI. The V end was cut by 6 bases, the J end by 7 bases, with 18 bases between. The CDR3 has 14 amino acids. The CDR3 region has the DNA TGTGCCAGCTCGCCCAGGGACTCGGAAGGGACCCAGTACTTC. This sequence encodes CASSPRDSEGTQYF.

This chain links TRBV18 with TRBJ2-6; D is uncertain. The CDR3 has 15 residues. Trimming removed 2 bases at V and 0 bases at J, with 5 bases between. From germline, CDR1 is KGHSH and CDR2 LQKENI. This chain's CDR3 is CASSPLISGANVLTF. The CDR3 nucleotides read TGTGCCAGCTCACCATTAATCTCTGGGGCCAACGTCCTGACTTTC.

This clone was seen just once. The V call is TRBV18, the J call TRBJ2-7, with TRBD2 identical over 10 bases. With V trimmed by 4 bases and J by 1 base, 10 bases remained unmatched. The germline V gene encodes CDR1 KGHSH and CDR2 LQKENI. The CDR3 sequence is 17 residues long. This CDR3 is CASSLLPSGSRSYEQYF. The CDR3 DNA sequence: TGTGCCAGCTCACTCCTCCCTAGCGGGAGTAGGTCCTACGAGCAGTACTTC.

Written as DNA, the CDR3 is TGTGCCAGCAGCTTAGCACAGGGGGTTTACACTGAAGCTTTCTTT. Translated: CASSLAQGVYTEAFF. This chain joins TRBV7-9 and TRBJ1-1; 8 nucleotides line up with TRBD1. There are 15 residues in the CDR3. Germline values: CDR1 SEHNR, CDR2 FQNEAQ (reference sequence). V shed 0 bases, J shed 3 bases, and the junction held 3 bases outside the gene matches.

The chain carries TRBV5-6 and TRBJ2-6; no reliable D call. V was shortened by 2 bases and J by 0 bases, with 9 bases between the two germline ends. This CDR3 region has 16 residues. Germline V lookup: CDR1 SGHDT, CDR2 YYEEEE. CDR3 loop: CASSFYSSSGANVLTF. The CDR3 DNA follows: TGTGCCAGCAGCTTCTACTCGAGCTCTGGGGCCAACGTCCTGACTTTC. The complete variable domain, with remaining parts taken from reference TRBV5-6 and TRBJ2-6, reads DAGVTQSPTHLIKTRGQQVTLRCSPKSGHDTVSWYQQALGQGPQFIFQYYEEEERQRGNFPDRFSGHQFPNYSSELNVNALLLGDSALYLCASSFYSSSGANVLTFGAGSRLTVL.